This note documents a single T cell receptor beta chain sequence. Time point: pretreatment peripheral blood. The assay was immunoSEQ multiplex PCR, and TCRdb's table has in-frame clones only and misses some. The sample records tens of thousands of clones, around 86% being singletons. This sample stems from a study of PD-L1 blockade in urothelial cancer. Overall study: Counts from blood samples showed a median of roughly 140,000 T cells.

CDR1 and CDR2 from the germline V gene are LGHNA and YSLEER. CDR3 length: 14 amino acids. Trimming left V 4 bases short and J 7 bases short, with 13 bases between. The V call is TRBV4-3, the J call TRBJ1-4; D unresolved. The sequencing here drew on PBMCs, taken around atezolizumab (anti-PD-L1) treatment. The TCR was taken from a man in his sixties with urothelial cancer. The CDR3 loop is CASSRGLAGEKLFF. CDR3 nucleotides: TGCGCCAGCAGCCGCGGACTCGCGGGTGAAAAACTGTTTTTT.